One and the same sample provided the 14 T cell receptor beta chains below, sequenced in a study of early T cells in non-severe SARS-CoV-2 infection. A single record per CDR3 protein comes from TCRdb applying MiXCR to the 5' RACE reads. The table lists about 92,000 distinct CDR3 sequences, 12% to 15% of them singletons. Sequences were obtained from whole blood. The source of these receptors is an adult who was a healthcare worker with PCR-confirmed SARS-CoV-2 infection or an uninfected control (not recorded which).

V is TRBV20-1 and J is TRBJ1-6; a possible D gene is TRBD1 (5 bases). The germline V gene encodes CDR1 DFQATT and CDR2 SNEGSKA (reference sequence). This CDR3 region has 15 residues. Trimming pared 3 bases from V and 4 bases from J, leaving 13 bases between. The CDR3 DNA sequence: TGCAGTGCTAGGGCGCAGGGAGGATATAATTCACCCCTCCACTTT. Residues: CSARAQGGYNSPLHF.

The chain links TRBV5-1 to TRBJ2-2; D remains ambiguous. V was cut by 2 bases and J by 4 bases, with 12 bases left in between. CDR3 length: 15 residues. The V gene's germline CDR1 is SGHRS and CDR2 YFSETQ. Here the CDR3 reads CASSLTITGTGELFF. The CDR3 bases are TGCGCCAGCAGCTTAACTATCACTGGCACCGGGGAGCTGTTTTTT.

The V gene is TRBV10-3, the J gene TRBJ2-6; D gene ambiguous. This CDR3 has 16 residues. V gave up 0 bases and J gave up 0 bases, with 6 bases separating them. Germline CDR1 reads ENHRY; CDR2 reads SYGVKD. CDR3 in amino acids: CAISESQISGANVLTF. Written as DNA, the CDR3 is TGTGCCATCAGTGAGTCTCAGATCTCTGGGGCCAACGTCCTGACTTTC.

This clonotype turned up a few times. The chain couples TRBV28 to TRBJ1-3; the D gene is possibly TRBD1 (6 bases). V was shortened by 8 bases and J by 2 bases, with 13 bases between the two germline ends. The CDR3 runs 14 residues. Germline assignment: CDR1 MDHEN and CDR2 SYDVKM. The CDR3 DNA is TGTGCCAGCCTAGGGGGAGATCCTGGAAACACCATATATTTT. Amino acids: CASLGGDPGNTIYF.

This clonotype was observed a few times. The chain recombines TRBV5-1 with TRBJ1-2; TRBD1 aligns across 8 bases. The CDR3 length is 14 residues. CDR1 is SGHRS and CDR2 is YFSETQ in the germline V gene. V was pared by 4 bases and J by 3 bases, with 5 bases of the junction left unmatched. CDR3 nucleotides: TGCGCCAGCAGCAATGGACAGGGAGACTATGGCTACACCTTC. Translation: CASSNGQGDYGYTF.

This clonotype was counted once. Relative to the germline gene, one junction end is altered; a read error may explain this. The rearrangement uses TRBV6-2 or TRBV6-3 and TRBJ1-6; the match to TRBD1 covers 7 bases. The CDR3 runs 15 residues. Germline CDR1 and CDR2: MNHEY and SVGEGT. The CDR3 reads CASSPTGRDNSHLHF. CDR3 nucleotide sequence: TGTGCCAGCAGTCCGACAGGGAGAGATAATTCACACCTCCACTTT.

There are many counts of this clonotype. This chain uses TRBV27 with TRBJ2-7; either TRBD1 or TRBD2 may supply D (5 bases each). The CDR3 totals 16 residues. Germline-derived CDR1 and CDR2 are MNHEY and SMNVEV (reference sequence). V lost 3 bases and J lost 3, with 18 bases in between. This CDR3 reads CASSFSSGTDVYEQYF. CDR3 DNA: TGTGCCAGCAGTTTTTCTTCCGGGACGGACGTCTACGAGCAGTACTTC.

CDR3 bases: TGTGCCAGCAGTTACTCGAAATCCCGGAGGGACACTGAAGCTTTCTTT. The encoded protein is CASSYSKSRRDTEAFF. The rearrangement uses TRBV6-6 and TRBJ1-1; D remains ambiguous. The germline V and J ends were trimmed by 0 bases and 3 bases, with 14 bases remaining between them. The germline V gene encodes CDR1 MNHNY and CDR2 SVGAGI (reference sequence). The CDR3 contains 16 residues.

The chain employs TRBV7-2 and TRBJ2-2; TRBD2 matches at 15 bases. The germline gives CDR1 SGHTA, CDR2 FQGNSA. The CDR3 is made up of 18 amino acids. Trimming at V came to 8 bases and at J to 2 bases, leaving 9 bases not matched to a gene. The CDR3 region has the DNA TGTGCCAGCTCATTCCCGGGACTAGCGGGGGGTAACACCGGGGAGCTGTTTTTT. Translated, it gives CASSFPGLAGGNTGELFF.

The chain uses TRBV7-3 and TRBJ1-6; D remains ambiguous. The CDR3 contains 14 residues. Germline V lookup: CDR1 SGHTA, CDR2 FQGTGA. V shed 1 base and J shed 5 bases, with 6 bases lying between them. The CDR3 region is CASSLRRDNSPLHF. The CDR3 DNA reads TGTGCCAGCAGCTTAAGAAGGGATAATTCACCCCTCCACTTT.

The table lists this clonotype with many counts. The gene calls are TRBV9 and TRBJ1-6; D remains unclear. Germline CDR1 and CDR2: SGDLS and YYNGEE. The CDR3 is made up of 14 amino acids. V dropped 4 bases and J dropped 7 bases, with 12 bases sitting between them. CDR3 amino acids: CASSIGPGNSPLHF. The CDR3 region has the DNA TGTGCCAGCAGCATAGGACCCGGGAATTCACCCCTCCACTTT.

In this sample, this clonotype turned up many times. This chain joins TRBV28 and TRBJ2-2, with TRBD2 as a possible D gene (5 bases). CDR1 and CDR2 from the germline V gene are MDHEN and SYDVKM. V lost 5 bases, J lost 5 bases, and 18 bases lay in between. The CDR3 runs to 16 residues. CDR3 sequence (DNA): TGTGCCAGCAGTCCCCCGAATGGGCAGCGGACCGGGGAGCTGTTTTTT. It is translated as CASSPPNGQRTGELFF.

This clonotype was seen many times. The CDR3 coding sequence is TGTGCCAGCAGTGAAAGAAGTCTCGCCTATAATTCACCCCTCCACTTT. Translating it yields CASSERSLAYNSPLHF. This sequence joins TRBV6-4 and TRBJ1-6; the D is unclear. CDR3 length equals 16 residues. Germline CDR1 and CDR2: MRHNA and SNTAGT. Trimming shortened V by 3 bases and J by 2 bases, and 11 bases separated the two germline ends.

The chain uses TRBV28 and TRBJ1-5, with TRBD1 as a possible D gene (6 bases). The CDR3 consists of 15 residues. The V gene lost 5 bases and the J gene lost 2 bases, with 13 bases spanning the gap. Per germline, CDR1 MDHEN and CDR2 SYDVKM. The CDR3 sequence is CASSAAGVGNQPQHF. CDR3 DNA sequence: TGTGCCAGCAGTGCGGCAGGGGTTGGCAATCAGCCCCAGCATTTT.